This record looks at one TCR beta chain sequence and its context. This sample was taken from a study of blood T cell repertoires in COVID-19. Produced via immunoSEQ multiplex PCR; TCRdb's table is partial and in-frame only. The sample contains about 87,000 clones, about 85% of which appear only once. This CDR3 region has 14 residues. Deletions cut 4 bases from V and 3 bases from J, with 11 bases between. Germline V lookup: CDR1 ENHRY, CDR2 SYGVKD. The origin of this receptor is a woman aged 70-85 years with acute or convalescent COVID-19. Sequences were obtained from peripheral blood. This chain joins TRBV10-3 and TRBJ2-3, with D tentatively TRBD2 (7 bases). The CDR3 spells CAISGAGATDTQYF. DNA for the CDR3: TGTGCCATCAGTGGGGCGGGGGCGACAGATACGCAGTATTTT.